The rows below give T cell receptor beta chains drawn from one sample of a study of blood T cell repertoires in COVID-19. Clones were sequenced by immunoSEQ multiplex PCR, and TCRdb holds only the in-frame ones, with some missing. This sample has a few hundred thousand clones, with 80% to 90% found just once. Specimen: PBMCs or T cells enriched from blood (not recorded which). The source of these receptors is a man in his thirties or forties who had recovered from COVID-19. The CDR3 runs from the conserved cysteine through the conserved F or W. The D gene is left open where the match is weak. Some rows have no size entry. The others give once, few or many, or a class for an expanded clone.

.	TRBJ2-2	TRBD2	15	TRBV9	TGTGCCAGCAGCACATCTAGCGGGGAAACCGGGGAGCTGTTTTTT	CASSTSSGETGELFF
once	TRBJ2-1	TRBD2	17	TRBV7-9	TGTGCCAGCAGCACGAGGACTAGCGGGGATCTACGGCATGAGCAGTTCTTC	CASSTRTSGDLRHEQFF
.	TRBJ2-7	.	14	TRBV28	TGTGCCAGCAGACCCTGGACAGACACCTACGAGCAGTACTTC	CASRPWTDTYEQYF
.	TRBJ1-1	TRBD1	15	TRBV6-4	TGTGCCAGCAGTGACTCGGAGACAGGGGGCACTGAAGCTTTCTTT	CASSDSETGGTEAFF
.	TRBJ1-4	TRBD1	15	TRBV7-8	TGTGCCAGCAGCTTAGGAGGCAGGGGGAAGGAAAAACTGTTTTTT	CASSLGGRGKEKLFF
.	TRBJ1-1	TRBD1	15	TRBV4-1	TGCGCCAGCAGCCAAGATAGGGGGCTGAACACTGAAGCTTTCTTT	CASSQDRGLNTEAFF
.	TRBJ1-5	.	14	TRBV28	TGTGCCAGCCTAACAGGGACCCCCGCTCAGCCCCAGCATTTT	CASLTGTPAQPQHF
.	TRBJ2-7	.	13	TRBV6-2/TRBV6-3	TGTGCCAGCAGTCAGGCCCGGCGGGACGAGCAGTACTTC	CASSQARRDEQYF
.	TRBJ2-1	TRBD2	14	TRBV19	TGTGCCACCCTAGCGGGAGGGACTCGGCGCGAGCAGTTCTTC	CATLAGGTRREQFF
few	TRBJ1-1	TRBD1	16	TRBV10-1	TGCGCCAGCAGTCCGGCCGCCGGGACAGGGATTCCTGAAGCTTTCTTT	CASSPAAGTGIPEAFF
.	TRBJ2-1	.	14	TRBV27	TGTGCCAGCAGTTTCACAGGGAACGGAGCTGAGCAGTTCTTC	CASSFTGNGAEQFF
.	TRBJ2-7	TRBD2	14	TRBV27	TGTGCCACCTCGACTAGCGGGTCATTCTACGAGCAGTACTTC	CATSTSGSFYEQYF
.	TRBJ1-2	TRBD1	14	TRBV7-9	TGTGCCAGCAGCACGGGACAGGGGATTCATGGCTACACCTTC	CASSTGQGIHGYTF
.	TRBJ2-7	.	15	TRBV5-6	TGTGCCAGCAGCCTCGCAGGGGCTAGAACCTACGAGCAGTACTTC	CASSLAGARTYEQYF
.	TRBJ2-7	.	14	TRBV5-1	TGCGCCAGCAGTCAGGGTGAAAGACTTTACGAGCAGTACTTC	CASSQGERLYEQYF
.	TRBJ2-7	.	12	TRBV19	TGTGCCAGTATCGAGGGATGGAACGAGCAGTACTTC	CASIEGWNEQYF
.	TRBJ1-3	.	13	TRBV5-4	TGTGCCAGCAGCTTGGGCGGCGGAAACACCATATATTTT	CASSLGGGNTIYF
.	TRBJ2-1	TRBD1	15	TRBV19	TGTGCCAGTAGTGAAACAGGGGCGGCCTACAATGAGCAGTTCTTC	CASSETGAAYNEQFF
.	TRBJ2-7	.	14	TRBV28	TGTGCCAGCGGCGAACAGGGAGACCAGGGTGAGCAGTACTTC	CASGEQGDQGEQYF
.	TRBJ2-7	TRBD2	16	TRBV7-2	TGTGCCAGCAGCCAGGCCGGGACTAGCGGCCTCTACGAGCAGTACTTC	CASSQAGTSGLYEQYF
.	TRBJ2-7	TRBD2	16	TRBV3-1/TRBV3-2	TGTGCCAGCAGCCATCGGACTAGCGGCCCCACCTACGAGCAGTACTTC	CASSHRTSGPTYEQYF
.	TRBJ1-2	TRBD1	15	TRBV5-8	TGTGCCAGCAGCTTCCGGGACAGTCGAAACTATGGCTACACCTTC	CASSFRDSRNYGYTF
.	TRBJ2-5	.	14	TRBV3-1/TRBV3-2	TGTGCCAGCAGACCCTATGGTGGCGGGGAGACCCAGTACTTC	CASRPYGGGETQYF
once	TRBJ1-5	.	12	TRBV3-1/TRBV3-2	TGTGCCAGCAGCCAAGCAGGACAGCCCCAGCATTTT	CASSQAGQPQHF
.	TRBJ2-7	.	14	TRBV10-1	TGCGCCAGCACCCGATTCAGCGAGGGCTACGAGCAGTACTTC	CASTRFSEGYEQYF
.	TRBJ1-1	.	14	TRBV15	TGTGCCACCAGCAGAGTGCGAGGGTACACTGAAGCTTTCTTT	CATSRVRGYTEAFF
.	TRBJ1-2	.	15	TRBV6-5	TGTGCCAGCAGCCCCGGGACAAGCGGATTTTATGGCTACACCTTC	CASSPGTSGFYGYTF
.	TRBJ2-2	TRBD1	17	TRBV19	TGTGCCAGTAGTCCTCAACGACAGGGAAGGGGCACCGGGGAGCTGTTTTTT	CASSPQRQGRGTGELFF
once	TRBJ1-1	TRBD1	14	TRBV6-5	TGTGCCAGCACGCAGCCGGGACAGCGCGCTCGAGCTTTCTTT	CASTQPGQRARAFF
.	TRBJ2-1	.	11	TRBV12-3/TRBV12-4	TGTGCCAGCAGGGGACAAAGGGAGCAGTTCTTC	CASRGQREQFF
.	TRBJ2-7	.	14	TRBV25-1	TGTGCCAGCAGTGAGAGGGGGGGTGGGTACGAGCAGTACTTC	CASSERGGGYEQYF
.	TRBJ1-4	TRBD1	14	TRBV18	TGTGCCAGCTCACGCGGGACAGGGGGAGAAAAACTGTTTTTT	CASSRGTGGEKLFF
.	TRBJ2-7	TRBD1	16	TRBV5-1	TGCGCCAGCAGCCCTACGACAGGGGGCGAGCCCTACGAGCAGTACTTC	CASSPTTGGEPYEQYF
.	TRBJ2-1	.	14	TRBV20-1	TGCAGTGCTACTGACAGGGAGGGTTACAATGAGCAGTTCTTC	CSATDREGYNEQFF
.	TRBJ2-7	TRBD1	16	TRBV5-1	TGCGCCAGCAGCGCGACCGGGACAGGCTATACCTACGAGCAGTACTTC	CASSATGTGYTYEQYF
once	TRBJ2-6	.	16	TRBV5-1	TGCGCCAGCAGCTTGTCCGTAGAGCGCGGGGCCAACGTCCTGACTTTC	CASSLSVERGANVLTF
.	TRBJ2-7	.	14	TRBV7-8	TGTGCCAGCAGCTCCCCGACAGCCTCCTACGAGCAGTACTTC	CASSSPTASYEQYF